Following are 15 T cell receptor beta chains from one sample sequenced in a study of blood T cell repertoires in COVID-19. Assay used: immunoSEQ multiplex PCR; TCRdb lists only in-frame clones, some missing. Counted here are about 45,000 clones, 75% to 85% occurring once; the ten biggest clones make up approximately 8.4%. What was sequenced was peripheral blood. The origin of the receptors is a man older than 75 in a cohort sampled during active COVID-19.

The J gene is TRBJ2-7, the V gene TRBV11-2; D perhaps matches TRBD1 (6 bases). CDR3 length: 16 amino acids. Trimming cost V 5 bases and J 2 bases, with 19 bases left between them. Per germline, CDR1 SGHAT and CDR2 FQNNGV. CDR3 in amino acids: CASSPKRQGITYEQYF. In DNA, the CDR3 is TGTGCCAGCAGCCCGAAACGCCAGGGGATCACCTACGAGCAGTACTTC.

The chain has TRBV7-9 and TRBJ1-2; TRBD1 might be the D (5 bases). CDR3 size: 14 residues. The germline V gene has CDR1 SEHNR and CDR2 FQNEAQ (reference sequence). The V end was cut by 5 bases, the J end by 5 bases, with 15 bases between. CDR3 amino acids: CASSLPAQGYGYTF. The CDR3 DNA is TGTGCCAGCAGCCTCCCAGCCCAGGGTTATGGCTACACCTTC.

CDR3 sequence: CASSPGGGNEKLFF. CDR3 sequence (DNA): TGCGCCAGCAGCCCTGGAGGAGGGAATGAAAAACTGTTTTTT. The rearrangement uses TRBV5-1 and TRBJ1-4; D gene unclear. CDR1 SGHRS and CDR2 YFSETQ come from the germline V gene. The CDR3 sequence is 14 residues long. The V end was cut by 4 bases, the J end by 5 bases, with 12 bases between.

V is TRBV7-9 and J is TRBJ1-4, with 8 bases that match TRBD1. Trimming took 4 bases from V and 5 from J; bases not matched to a gene: 3. This CDR3 region has 14 residues. Germline CDR1 SEHNR, CDR2 FQNEAQ (reference sequence). Here the CDR3 DNA reads TGTGCCAGCAGCTCTGGACAGGGAAATGAAAAACTGTTTTTT. This gives the protein CASSSGQGNEKLFF.

The chain recombines TRBV7-2 with TRBJ1-5; 7 nucleotides agree with TRBD1. The junction had 2 bases not matched to a gene; V was cut back by 5 bases and J by 1 base. The CDR3 has 14 residues. CDR1 is SGHTA, CDR2 FQGNSA, per germline. CDR3 region: CASSPRGSNQPQHF. CDR3 DNA: TGTGCCAGCAGCCCCAGGGGGAGCAATCAGCCCCAGCATTTT. The complete variable domain, with remaining parts taken from reference TRBV7-2 and TRBJ1-5, reads GAGVSQSPSNKVTEKGKDVELRCDPISGHTALYWYRQSLGQGLEFLIYFQGNSAPDKSGLPSDRFSAERTGGSVSTLTIQRTQQEDSAVYLCASSPRGSNQPQHFGDGTRLSIL.

This clone was observed a single time. The rearrangement joins TRBV2 to TRBJ2-7; D is possibly TRBD2 (7 bases). The V gene's germline CDR1 is SNHLY and CDR2 FYNNEI. The ends were cut back, 9 bases at V and 2 bases at J, with 17 bases in the middle. The CDR3 is 14 amino acids. The DNA for the CDR3 is TGTGCCAGTCAATTCGCGGGGGACACCTACGAGCAGTACTTC. Translated, it gives CASQFAGDTYEQYF. The full variable domain, with the rest looked up from reference TRBV2 and TRBJ2-7, is EPEVTQTPSHQVTQMGQEVILRCVPISNHLYFYWYRQILGQKVEFLVSFYNNEISEKSEIFDDQFSVERPDGSNFTLKIRSTKLEDSAMYFCASQFAGDTYEQYFGPGTRLTVT.

This clone was counted only a few times. The chain is built from TRBV11-2 and TRBJ2-7; a possible D gene is TRBD1 (5 bases). V was trimmed by 0 bases and J by 2 bases, leaving 11 bases between them. Germline CDR1 SGHAT, CDR2 FQNNGV. The CDR3 spans 15 residues. In nucleotides, the CDR3 is TGTGCCAGCAGCTTAGAGTTTCAGGGTACCTACGAGCAGTACTTC. It encodes CASSLEFQGTYEQYF.

The rearrangement uses TRBV24-1 and TRBJ2-7, with D tentatively TRBD2 (5 bases). CDR3 length: 16 residues. Germline V gene data show CDR1 as KGHDR and CDR2 as SFDVKD. V lost 2 bases and J 2 bases, leaving 15 bases between the germline ends. The CDR3 region is CATSDSQRPGPYEQYF. CDR3 DNA sequence: TGTGCCACCAGTGATTCCCAGCGGCCGGGCCCCTACGAGCAGTACTTC.

V and J are TRBV5-1 and TRBJ1-2, with D possibly matching TRBD1 (5 bases). The germline V gene encodes CDR1 SGHRS and CDR2 YFSETQ. This CDR3 has 14 amino acids. V lost 2 bases, J lost 7 bases, and 15 bases lay in between. The CDR3 DNA is TGCGCCAGCAGCTTCGGGGGTGAAAGGGGTGGCTACACCTTC. It codes for CASSFGGERGGYTF.

J is TRBJ1-1 and V is TRBV5-6; D gene uncertain. This CDR3 region has 13 residues. V lost 4 bases to trimming and J lost 3 bases, with 10 bases between them. CDR1 SGHDT and CDR2 YYEEEE come from the germline V gene. The CDR3 nucleotides are TGTGCCAGCAGCATGTCGCGGTACACTGAAGCTTTCTTT. Its protein product is CASSMSRYTEAFF.

J is TRBJ1-2 and V is TRBV5-6; 7 bases agree with TRBD1. The CDR3 is 15 amino acids. V lost 7 bases and J lost 1; bases outside the gene matches: 10. The germline gives CDR1 SGHDT, CDR2 YYEEEE. The CDR3 is CASHRWGQINYGYTF. The CDR3 region has the DNA TGTGCCAGCCACAGATGGGGACAGATTAACTATGGCTACACCTTC.

The rearrangement uses TRBV24-1 and TRBJ2-5; 7 positions agree with TRBD2. CDR1 and CDR2 (germline): KGHDR, SFDVKD. The CDR3 has 15 residues. V trimming: 3 bases; J trimming: 2 bases; junction bases outside the gene matches: 5. CDR3 protein: CATSDTLAAQETQYF. The CDR3, as DNA: TGTGCCACCAGTGATACTCTAGCGGCACAAGAGACCCAGTACTTC.

This chain links TRBV5-1 with TRBJ2-6, with 11 nucleotides matching TRBD1. Germline V lookup: CDR1 SGHRS, CDR2 YFSETQ. The CDR3 consists of 16 residues. Losses at the gene ends were 3 bases for V and 2 bases for J; bases not matched to a gene: 1. CDR3 sequence reads: CASSWTGGAGANVLTF. CDR3 DNA sequence: TGCGCCAGCAGCTGGACAGGGGGCGCTGGGGCCAACGTCCTGACTTTC.

V is TRBV7-2 and J is TRBJ2-1, with 7 bases aligning to TRBD2. Germline lookup yields CDR1 SGHTA and CDR2 FQGNSA. After removal of 0 bases from V and 7 bases from J, the junction contained 9 bases not matched to a gene. This CDR3 spans 16 amino acids. CDR3 in amino acids: CASSLAYGGGWNEQFF. The CDR3 DNA sequence: TGTGCCAGCAGCTTAGCCTATGGGGGGGGGTGGAATGAGCAGTTCTTC. Together with reference TRBV7-2 and TRBJ2-1, the CDR3 gives the full variable domain: GAGVSQSPSNKVTEKGKDVELRCDPISGHTALYWYRQSLGQGLEFLIYFQGNSAPDKSGLPSDRFSAERTGGSVSTLTIQRTQQEDSAVYLCASSLAYGGGWNEQFFGPGTRLTVL.

This clone was observed a few times. The rearrangement uses TRBV5-6 and TRBJ2-5, with 7 positions matching TRBD1. CDR3 length equals 11 residues. The V and J ends lost 2 bases and 12 bases, in that order; junction bases with no gene match: 4. In germline, CDR1 is SGHDT, CDR2 YYEEEE. CDR3 amino acids: CASSFTGEKYF. CDR3 nucleotide sequence: TGTGCCAGCAGCTTTACAGGGGAGAAGTACTTC.